This T cell receptor (beta chain) was captured in a study of T cells in Graves' hyperthyroidism and ophthalmopathy. Study summary: Before any treatment, at initial diagnosis, peripheral blood was collected. Study results and caveats: Blood also contained most expanded thyroid clonotypes above 0.001. Ophthalmopathy cases were set apart from stable hyperthyroidism by a 13 V-J model.

Researchers took RNA transcripts and amplified the TCR beta CDR3 regions from them. A set of HTBI primers served as the primers for a first-round RT-PCR of the TCR CDR3. A single record per CDR3 protein comes from TCRdb applying MiXCR to the multiplex PCR reads. This table has 250,000 to 350,000 distinct CDR3 sequences, over 15% appearing once. Per germline, CDR1 MNHNS and CDR2 SASEGT. V was trimmed by 2 bases and J by 10 bases, leaving 11 bases between them. The CDR3 extends over 12 amino acids. A few counts support this clonotype. Antigen unknown. The chain employs TRBV6-1 and TRBJ1-1; a weak D match, TRBD1 (5 bases). This TCR was sampled from a young man with Graves' hyperthyroidism. Sequenced input: blood. This CDR3 is CASSEWGGVAFF. DNA of the CDR3: TGTGCCAGCAGTGAATGGGGGGGGGTAGCTTTCTTT.